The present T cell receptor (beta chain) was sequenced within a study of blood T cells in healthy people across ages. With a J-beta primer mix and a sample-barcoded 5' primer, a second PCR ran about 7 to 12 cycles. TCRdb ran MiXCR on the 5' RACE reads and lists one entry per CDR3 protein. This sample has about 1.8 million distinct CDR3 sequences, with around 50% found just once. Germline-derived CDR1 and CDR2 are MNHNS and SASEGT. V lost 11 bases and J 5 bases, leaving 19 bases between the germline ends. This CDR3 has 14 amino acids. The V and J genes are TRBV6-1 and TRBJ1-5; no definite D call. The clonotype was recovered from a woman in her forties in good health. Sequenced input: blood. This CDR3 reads CAGGGRLFDQPQHF. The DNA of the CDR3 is TGTGCCGGTGGAGGCAGGTTATTTGATCAGCCCCAGCATTTT.